This passage covers 10 T cell receptor beta chains from one sample sequenced in a study of cytotoxic CD8 clonotypes in ibrutinib-treated CLL. The repertoire was sequenced with immunoSEQ multiplex PCR; TCRdb's copy has only in-frame clones and lacks some. This sample has about 140,000 clones; over 75% occur once, and the top ten carry about 7.6%. Material: PBMCs, obtained after 36 months of ibrutinib treatment. The receptor source for this set is a human donor with chronic lymphocytic leukemia.

The V gene is TRBV27, the J gene TRBJ1-1; no reliable D call. V lost 5 bases, J lost 5 bases, and 15 bases lay in between. The germline CDR1 and CDR2 sequences are MNHEY and SMNVEV (reference sequence). This CDR3 has 14 amino acids. The CDR3 DNA reads as TGTGCCAGCAGTACCTGGGGAAGGCGAACTGAAGCTTTCTTT. Its protein is CASSTWGRRTEAFF.

CDR3 sequence: CASSIGQGADEQYF. CDR3 DNA sequence: TGTGCCAGTAGTATAGGACAGGGGGCGGACGAGCAGTACTTC. The rearrangement uses TRBV19 and TRBJ2-7; 10 bases line up with TRBD1. CDR3 length: 14 amino acids. Germline V gene data show CDR1 as LNHDA and CDR2 as SQIVND (reference sequence). The trim removed 1 base at V and 5 bases at J, leaving 2 bases unmatched.

The rearrangement links TRBV7-6 to TRBJ2-4; 7 bases are shared with TRBD2. The CDR3 loop spans 16 amino acids. Germline trimming cut 5 bases from V and 8 bases from J; bases unmatched to any gene: 15. Germline V gives CDR1 SGHVS, CDR2 FNYEAQ. In nucleotides, the CDR3 is TGTGCCAGCAGCCCCCAGGCGGGCGGGAGTGGAGACATTCAGTACTTC. Its protein product is CASSPQAGGSGDIQYF.

The chain employs TRBV18 and TRBJ1-1; D call uncertain. The germline V gene has CDR1 KGHSH and CDR2 LQKENI. The germline V and J ends were trimmed by 2 bases and 0 bases, with 16 bases remaining between them. The CDR3 length is 17 residues. This chain's CDR3 is CASSPWSGQNLNTEAFF. CDR3 nucleotides: TGTGCCAGCTCACCATGGAGCGGCCAGAATCTGAACACTGAAGCTTTCTTT.

The chain carries TRBV6-5 and TRBJ1-5; D call uncertain. The CDR3 is 14 amino acids. V lost 5 bases, J lost 0 bases, and 8 bases lay in between. From germline, CDR1 is MNHEY and CDR2 SVGAGI. The CDR3 nucleotides are TGTGCCAGCAGTCGAAGTAATAGCAATCAGCCCCAGCATTTT. It is translated as CASSRSNSNQPQHF.

J is TRBJ1-5 and V is TRBV6-5, with D possibly matching TRBD1 (5 bases). This CDR3 region has 15 residues. V lost 5 bases, J lost 2 bases, and 13 bases lay in between. Germline CDR1 and CDR2: MNHEY and SVGAGI. Written as DNA, the CDR3 is TGTGCCAGCAGTCGATCAATGGGGGGCAATCAGCCCCAGCATTTT. It specifies CASSRSMGGNQPQHF.

This chain joins TRBV18 and TRBJ1-1; no firm D call. From germline, CDR1 is KGHSH and CDR2 LQKENI. There are 13 residues in the CDR3. The V end was cut by 5 bases, the J end by 5 bases, with 12 bases between. The CDR3 DNA reads TGTGCCAGCTCAGCATCCCAGGAAACTGAAGCTTTCTTT. The encoded protein is CASSASQETEAFF. The complete variable domain, with remaining parts taken from reference TRBV18 and TRBJ1-1, reads NAGVMQNPRHLVRRRGQEARLRCSPMKGHSHVYWYRQLPEEGLKFMVYLQKENIIDESGMPKERFSAEFPKEGPSILRIQQVVRGDSAAYFCASSASQETEAFFGQGTRLTVV.

Only a few counts were recorded for this clone. The chain's CDR3 is CATTDSYEQYF. The CDR3 coding sequence is TGTGCCACAACCGACAGTTACGAGCAGTACTTC. The chain carries TRBV15 and TRBJ2-7, with D perhaps TRBD1 (5 bases). Trimming removed 9 bases from V and 4 bases from J, with 10 bases in between. Germline lookup yields CDR1 LNHNV and CDR2 YYDKDF (reference sequence). There are 11 residues in the CDR3.

In this sample, this clone turned up a few times. The genes are TRBV14 and TRBJ2-1, with 8 bases aligning to TRBD2. J was trimmed by 5 bases and V by 4 bases; bases with no gene match: 10. CDR1 is SGHDN, CDR2 FVKESK, per germline. The CDR3 contains 16 residues. The CDR3 loop reads CASSRLGQRENNEQFF. Written as DNA, the CDR3 is TGTGCCAGCAGCCGTTTAGGGCAGCGGGAGAACAATGAGCAGTTCTTC. The full variable domain, rest sourced from reference TRBV14 and TRBJ2-1, is EAGVTQFPSHSVIEKGQTVTLRCDPISGHDNLYWYRRVMGKEIKFLLHFVKESKQDESGMPNNRFLAERTGGTYSTLKVQPAELEDSGVYFCASSRLGQRENNEQFFGPGTRLTVL.

Regarding this clone: Other nucleotide sequences from this sample produce the same CDR3. The chain links TRBV5-1 to TRBJ1-2; D unresolved. The CDR3 contains 12 residues. The germline V gene encodes CDR1 SGHRS and CDR2 YFSETQ. V dropped 4 bases and J dropped 2 bases, with 6 bases sitting between them. In nucleotides, the CDR3 is TGCGCCAGCAGCCCTCAAAACTATGGCTACACCTTC. Its protein product is CASSPQNYGYTF.